This is a list of T cell receptor beta chains from one sample in a study of blood T cell repertoires in COVID-19. Produced via immunoSEQ multiplex PCR; TCRdb's table is partial and in-frame only. This table has 210,000 or so clones, around nine tenths appearing once. The sample was peripheral blood. Receptors were obtained from a woman aged 35 to 49 who had recovered from COVID-19. CDR3s include the opening cysteine and the closing phenylalanine or tryptophan. The D gene is left open where the match is weak. Clone size is not always given. Where it is, it says once, few, many or a class for expanded clones.

J: TRBJ1-5
D: TRBD1
size: -
V: TRBV28
DNA: TGTGCCAGCCGACGACAGGGGAACAATCAGCCCCAGCATTTT
CDR3: CASRRQGNNQPQHF

J: TRBJ2-2
D: TRBD1
size: few
V: TRBV25-1
DNA: TGTGCCAGCAAGGGACAGGTGAACACCGGGGAGCTGTTTTTT
CDR3: CASKGQVNTGELFF

J: TRBJ1-2
D: TRBD1
size: -
V: TRBV9
DNA: TGTGCCAGCAGCGTATCGAGGACAGGGCACTATGGCTACACCTTC
CDR3: CASSVSRTGHYGYTF

J: TRBJ1-5
D: -
size: -
V: TRBV2
DNA: TGTGCCAGCAGTGACCGATCGACAGGAGTTAATCAGCCCCAGCATTTT
CDR3: CASSDRSTGVNQPQHF

J: TRBJ2-2
D: TRBD2
size: -
V: TRBV4-2
DNA: TGTGCCAGCAGCCGAGGGACTAGCGGGTCCGGAATATCTAACACCGGGGAGCTGTTTTTT
CDR3: CASSRGTSGSGISNTGELFF

J: TRBJ2-7
D: TRBD2
size: -
V: TRBV2
DNA: TGTGCCAGCAGTGAAGGGCGGGGGACCCCCTACGAGCAGTACTTC
CDR3: CASSEGRGTPYEQYF

J: TRBJ1-5
D: -
size: -
V: TRBV30
DNA: TGTGCCTGGACCCCTGAATGGGGCGATCAGCCCCAGCATTTT
CDR3: CAWTPEWGDQPQHF

J: TRBJ2-4
D: TRBD1
size: -
V: TRBV3-1/TRBV3-2
DNA: TGTGCCAGCAGCCAGATTACAGGGTCAGGGGGCAAAAACATTCAGTACTTC
CDR3: CASSQITGSGGKNIQYF

J: TRBJ1-5
D: -
size: -
V: TRBV28
DNA: TGTGCCAGCAGCCGAGATTGGAATCAGCCCCAGCATTTT
CDR3: CASSRDWNQPQHF

J: TRBJ2-2
D: TRBD2
size: -
V: TRBV24-1
DNA: TGTGCCACCAGTGATCCCATGGCGGGGGTCACCGGGGAGCTGTTTTTT
CDR3: CATSDPMAGVTGELFF

J: TRBJ2-3
D: TRBD2
size: -
V: TRBV28
DNA: TGTGCCAGCAGCCGGGGACTAGCGGGAGTGGCAGATACGCAGTATTTT
CDR3: CASSRGLAGVADTQYF

J: TRBJ1-5
D: -
size: -
V: TRBV28
DNA: TGTGCCAGCAGTTTATTACAGACCAATCAGCCCCAGCATTTT
CDR3: CASSLLQTNQPQHF

J: TRBJ2-7
D: -
size: many
V: TRBV27
DNA: TGTGCCAGCAGTTTCGATCACAGAGCCTACGAGCAGTACTTC
CDR3: CASSFDHRAYEQYF

J: TRBJ2-5
D: TRBD2
size: -
V: TRBV3-1/TRBV3-2
DNA: TGTGCCAGCAGCCAAACACTAGCGGGACGAGAGACCCAGTACTTC
CDR3: CASSQTLAGRETQYF

J: TRBJ2-1
D: TRBD2
size: -
V: TRBV6-2/TRBV6-3
DNA: TGTGCCAGCAGTTACTCGCTAGCGGGAGAGGCTGAGCAGTTCTTC
CDR3: CASSYSLAGEAEQFF

J: TRBJ1-5
D: -
size: few
V: TRBV30
DNA: TGTGCCTGGACTCGGTGGGGTAGCGGCAATCAGCCCCAGCATTTT
CDR3: CAWTRWGSGNQPQHF

J: TRBJ2-3
D: TRBD2
size: -
V: TRBV30
DNA: TGTGCCTGCCTGACTAGCGGGAGGCTAGATACGCAGTATTTT
CDR3: CACLTSGRLDTQYF

J: TRBJ2-5
D: -
size: -
V: TRBV7-9
DNA: TGTGCCAGCAGCCCACCTCTGGGCCTCCAAGAGACCCAGTACTTC
CDR3: CASSPPLGLQETQYF

J: TRBJ1-1
D: TRBD1
size: -
V: TRBV6-5
DNA: TGTGCCAGCAGACCCGGGACAGGGATCACTGAAGCTTTCTTT
CDR3: CASRPGTGITEAFF

J: TRBJ1-4
D: TRBD1
size: -
V: TRBV6-6
DNA: TGTGCCAGCAGATTAGGACAGGTGGCCTCGAATGAAAAACTGTTTTTT
CDR3: CASRLGQVASNEKLFF

J: TRBJ2-3
D: TRBD1
size: -
V: TRBV3-1/TRBV3-2
DNA: TGTGCCAGCAGCCCGGGCCCGGGACAGGGGACTTCAGATACGCAGTATTTT
CDR3: CASSPGPGQGTSDTQYF

J: TRBJ2-3
D: -
size: -
V: TRBV28
DNA: TGTGCCAGCGTCAGAAGACTTACAGATACGCAGTATTTT
CDR3: CASVRRLTDTQYF

J: TRBJ1-1
D: -
size: -
V: TRBV13
DNA: TGTGCCAGCAGCTCGAGATTTTCCCCAATCGGAGCTTTCTTT
CDR3: CASSSRFSPIGAFF

J: TRBJ1-5
D: -
size: -
V: TRBV6-6
DNA: TGTGCCAGCAGTTACGGCCAGGATCATCAGCCCCAGCATTTT
CDR3: CASSYGQDHQPQHF

J: TRBJ2-7
D: -
size: -
V: TRBV6-2/TRBV6-3
DNA: TGTGCCAGCAGTTATCTCAGGAACTCCTACGAGCAGTACTTC
CDR3: CASSYLRNSYEQYF

J: TRBJ2-2
D: -
size: -
V: TRBV27
DNA: TGTGCCACCGCGAACAACAGGGTCACCGGGGAGCTGTTTTTT
CDR3: CATANNRVTGELFF

J: TRBJ2-1
D: TRBD2
size: -
V: TRBV5-1
DNA: TGCGCCAGCAGCTCGACTAGCGGGATCTCAGGTGAGCAGTTCTTC
CDR3: CASSSTSGISGEQFF

J: TRBJ1-4
D: -
size: -
V: TRBV28
DNA: TGTGCCAGCACGGAGGGGTTAAATGAAAAACTGTTTTTT
CDR3: CASTEGLNEKLFF

J: TRBJ2-2
D: -
size: -
V: TRBV2
DNA: TGTGCCAGCAGGATTACAGAGACCGGGGAGCTGTTTTTT
CDR3: CASRITETGELFF

J: TRBJ2-3
D: -
size: -
V: TRBV28
DNA: TGTGCCAGCAGAAGCATCGGACTAAAACCCACAGATACGCAGTATTTT
CDR3: CASRSIGLKPTDTQYF

J: TRBJ2-7
D: -
size: -
V: TRBV27
DNA: TGTGCCAGCAGTTTACTCACCCACCAGGGAAACTACGAGCAGTACTTC
CDR3: CASSLLTHQGNYEQYF

J: TRBJ1-6
D: TRBD1
size: -
V: TRBV19
DNA: TGTGCCAGTAGTCCGGGACAGAATTATTCACCCCTCCACTTT
CDR3: CASSPGQNYSPLHF

J: TRBJ1-3
D: -
size: -
V: TRBV9
DNA: TGTGCCAGCAGCGTAGAACTGAACTCTGGAAACACCATATATTTT
CDR3: CASSVELNSGNTIYF

J: TRBJ2-6
D: TRBD2
size: -
V: TRBV28
DNA: TGTGCCAGCAGTTCCTTAGCGGGAGAGGGAGCTGGGGCCAACGTCCTGACTTTC
CDR3: CASSSLAGEGAGANVLTF

J: TRBJ1-4
D: -
size: -
V: TRBV5-6
DNA: TGTGCCAGCAGCACCATCGGGACTCTGGGGCTGTTTTTT
CDR3: CASSTIGTLGLFF

J: TRBJ1-3
D: TRBD1
size: once
V: TRBV6-1
DNA: TGTGCCAGCAGTGACCCTAGACAGGGGGCAACTGGAAACACCATATATTTT
CDR3: CASSDPRQGATGNTIYF

J: TRBJ2-3
D: -
size: once
V: TRBV11-3
DNA: TGTGCCAGCAGCTTAGAGACAGTTGGTGGTACGCAGTATTTT
CDR3: CASSLETVGGTQYF

J: TRBJ1-2
D: -
size: once
V: TRBV19
DNA: TGTGCCAGTAGTTTGGGCATTGTTAACTATGGCTACACCTTC
CDR3: CASSLGIVNYGYTF

J: TRBJ2-1
D: -
size: -
V: TRBV6-2/TRBV6-3
DNA: TGTGCCAGCAGTTACTTCGGGGATGAGCAGTTCTTC
CDR3: CASSYFGDEQFF

J: TRBJ1-6
D: -
size: -
V: TRBV10-3
DNA: TGTGCCATCAGTGAGACAACCAATTCACCCCTCCACTTT
CDR3: CAISETTNSPLHF

J: TRBJ1-1
D: TRBD1
size: few
V: TRBV13
DNA: TGTGCCAGCAGCTTAAACAGGGGCAGGGGGTTGACTGAAGCTTTCTTT
CDR3: CASSLNRGRGLTEAFF

J: TRBJ2-7
D: TRBD1
size: -
V: TRBV11-2
DNA: TGTGCCAGCAGCAGGAACAGGGGCGGCGAGCAGTACTTC
CDR3: CASSRNRGGEQYF

J: TRBJ2-7
D: -
size: -
V: TRBV6-5
DNA: TGTGCCAGCAGTTACTCAGGGGGAAATGACTACGAGCAGTACTTC
CDR3: CASSYSGGNDYEQYF

J: TRBJ1-5
D: -
size: -
V: TRBV19
DNA: TGTGCCAGTAGTACACAACCTTATCAGCCCCAGCATTTT
CDR3: CASSTQPYQPQHF

J: TRBJ1-4
D: TRBD1
size: -
V: TRBV27
DNA: TGTGCCAGCAGTTCCAGGGGGCTTGAAGAAAAACTGTTTTTT
CDR3: CASSSRGLEEKLFF

J: TRBJ2-3
D: -
size: -
V: TRBV5-4
DNA: TGTGCCAGCAGCTTCGGCGGGGCTAGCACAGATACGCAGTATTTT
CDR3: CASSFGGASTDTQYF

J: TRBJ2-3
D: TRBD2
size: -
V: TRBV5-4
DNA: TGTGCCAGCAGCGTTCGCGGGAGGGCCGCAGATACGCAGTATTTT
CDR3: CASSVRGRAADTQYF

J: TRBJ1-1
D: TRBD1
size: -
V: TRBV5-1
DNA: TGCGCCAGCGAATCGACAGGGGCAAACACTGAAGCTTTCTTT
CDR3: CASESTGANTEAFF

J: TRBJ2-6
D: -
size: -
V: TRBV18
DNA: TGTGCCAGCTCACTAACGGACACCATCTCTGGGGCCAACGTCCTGACTTTC
CDR3: CASSLTDTISGANVLTF

J: TRBJ2-5
D: -
size: -
V: TRBV28
DNA: TGTGCCAGCAGTCCCCTCTCCGGGACAAACGACCAAGAGACCCAGTACTTC
CDR3: CASSPLSGTNDQETQYF

J: TRBJ1-5
D: -
size: -
V: TRBV19
DNA: TGTGCCAGTAGTATACAGGGGATTAGTCAGCCCCAGCATTTT
CDR3: CASSIQGISQPQHF

J: TRBJ1-1
D: -
size: -
V: TRBV19
DNA: TGTGCCAGTAGTATGAACGGGGTTTGGTCAGCTTTCTTT
CDR3: CASSMNGVWSAFF

J: TRBJ1-6
D: -
size: -
V: TRBV6-1
DNA: TGTGCCAGCAGTTTGAGAGATTCACCCCTCCACTTT
CDR3: CASSLRDSPLHF